These 27 T cell receptor beta chains share one sample of origin, sequenced in a study of shared clonotypes between healthy human individuals. TCRdb's copy holds only in-frame clones and misses some; the assay was immunoSEQ multiplex PCR. This repertoire shows 2.3 million or so clones, approximately 95% found once; its top ten account for 0.35% to 0.45%. Sequenced sample: naive CD4+ T cells from PBMCs. Regarding subset: CD45RA+ positively selected. The origin of the receptors is a man between 18 and 29 years old in good health. Some clones in this sample may be carry-over from other donors' samples.

The V gene is TRBV28, the J gene TRBJ2-1; weak D call: TRBD2 (6 bases). The CDR3 is 15 amino acids. V gave up 8 bases and J gave up 6 bases, with 20 bases separating them. In germline, CDR1 is MDHEN, CDR2 SYDVKM. As DNA, the CDR3 is TGTGCCAGCCGCCTCGGGACTCAGGCGCCCAATGAGCAGTTCTTC. Translated: CASRLGTQAPNEQFF.

J is TRBJ2-7 and V is TRBV5-4; D may match TRBD1 or TRBD2 (6 bases each). The CDR3 sequence is 16 residues long. Germline V gives CDR1 SGHNT, CDR2 YYREEE (reference sequence). The ends were cut back, 0 bases at V and 4 bases at J, with 17 bases in the middle. CDR3 loop: CASSLAGAGTSYEQYF. The CDR3 DNA is TGTGCCAGCAGCTTGGCAGGGGCCGGGACTTCGTACGAGCAGTACTTC. Combining the CDR3 with reference TRBV5-4 and TRBJ2-7 gives the whole variable domain ETGVTQSPTHLIKTRGQQVTLRCSSQSGHNTVSWYQQALGQGPQFIFQYYREEENGRGNFPPRFSGLQFPNYSSELNVNALELDDSALYLCASSLAGAGTSYEQYFGPGTRLTVT.

About this clone: This specimen includes other DNA sequences encoding the same CDR3. This chain connects TRBV2 to TRBJ1-2, with 7 positions matching TRBD1. The CDR3 is 13 residues long. With 3 bases clipped from V and 4 bases from J, the junction kept 2 bases outside the gene matches. Germline CDR1 SNHLY, CDR2 FYNNEI. CDR3 amino acids: CASSDRGPYGYTF. CDR3 nucleotides: TGTGCCAGCAGTGATAGGGGGCCCTATGGCTACACCTTC.

The V gene is TRBV4-3, the J gene TRBJ1-2, with D hard to call. V lost 0 bases and J lost 3, with 5 bases in between. Germline lookup yields CDR1 LGHNA and CDR2 YSLEER. This CDR3 comprises 13 residues. CDR3 in DNA: TGCGCCAGCAGCCAAGAGACCTACTATGGCTACACCTTC. It is translated as CASSQETYYGYTF.

CDR3 nucleotides: TGCGCCAGCAGCCAAGATTTAAGGATAGGTTACACCGGGGAGCTGTTTTTT. This encodes CASSQDLRIGYTGELFF. V is TRBV4-3 and J is TRBJ2-2; no clear D gene. The CDR3 extends over 17 amino acids. Germline CDR1 LGHNA, CDR2 YSLEER. The V and J ends lost 0 bases and 3 bases respectively, with 14 bases between them.

The chain joins TRBV27 to TRBJ2-1, with 14 bases aligning to TRBD2. V shed 5 bases and J 4 bases; nucleotides not matched to a gene: 7. Looked up from germline, CDR1 is MNHEY and CDR2 is SMNVEV (reference sequence). CDR3 length: 17 residues. CDR3 sequence (DNA): TGTGCCAGCAGTCGACTAGCGGGAGGGACTAATTACAATGAGCAGTTCTTC. This sequence encodes CASSRLAGGTNYNEQFF.

This chain joins TRBV11-2 and TRBJ1-2; perhaps TRBD1 as D (5 bases). The CDR3 spans 15 residues. The ends were cut back, 5 bases at V and 4 bases at J, with 17 bases in the middle. Germline CDR1 SGHAT, CDR2 FQNNGV. Here the CDR3 DNA reads TGTGCCAGCAGCCCACTTTGGGGGGATTCCTATGGCTACACCTTC. Amino acid sequence: CASSPLWGDSYGYTF.

This rearrangement joins TRBV5-1 to TRBJ2-1; 8 bases line up with TRBD1. V lost 5 bases, J lost 8 bases, and 18 bases stayed unmatched. The CDR3 is 17 amino acids. In germline, CDR1 is SGHRS, CDR2 YFSETQ. Here the CDR3 DNA reads TGCGCCAGCAGATCGCTCATCGGCGGACAGGGATCGTATGAGCAGTTCTTC. Its protein is CASRSLIGGQGSYEQFF. The full variable domain, in which reference TRBV5-1 and TRBJ2-1 provide the parts outside the CDR3, is KAGVTQTPRYLIKTRGQQVTLSCSPISGHRSVSWYQQTPGQGLQFLFEYFSETQRNKGNFPGRFSGRQFSNSRSEMNVSTLELGDSALYLCASRSLIGGQGSYEQFFGPGTRLTVL.

V is TRBV19 and J is TRBJ2-7, with 8 positions matching TRBD2. This CDR3 is 15 amino acids long. Germline V gene sequence: CDR1 LNHDA, CDR2 SQIVND (reference sequence). After removal of 7 bases from V and 3 bases from J, the junction contained 11 bases not matched to a gene. The CDR3 DNA sequence: TGTGCCAGTAAAAGTGTCAGCGGGAGCGTCTACGAGCAGTACTTC. Protein sequence: CASKSVSGSVYEQYF.

The genes are TRBV5-4 and TRBJ1-3; 7 bases match TRBD1. Germline V CDR1 and CDR2: SGHNT, YYREEE (reference sequence). CDR3 length equals 17 residues. V was pared by 3 bases and J by 2 bases, with 11 bases of the junction left unmatched. In DNA form, the CDR3 reads TGTGCCAGCAGCTCTCCGGGACAGATAGCCGCTGGAAACACCATATATTTT. Protein sequence: CASSSPGQIAAGNTIYF. The whole variable domain, remainder taken from reference TRBV5-4 and TRBJ1-3, is ETGVTQSPTHLIKTRGQQVTLRCSSQSGHNTVSWYQQALGQGPQFIFQYYREEENGRGNFPPRFSGLQFPNYSSELNVNALELDDSALYLCASSSPGQIAAGNTIYFGEGSWLTVV.

This chain uses TRBV2 with TRBJ2-5, with D perhaps matching TRBD1 or TRBD2 (5 bases each). There are 14 residues in the CDR3. Germline CDR1 and CDR2: SNHLY and FYNNEI. The germline V and J ends were trimmed by 2 bases and 4 bases, with 11 bases remaining between them. The CDR3 nucleotides read TGTGCCAGCAGTGAAAGCCTGGGACGAGAGACCCAGTACTTC. Translation gives CASSESLGRETQYF.

This rearrangement joins TRBV5-1 to TRBJ1-4, with a weak D call TRBD1 (5 bases). V dropped 0 bases and J dropped 8 bases, with 11 bases sitting between them. Germline CDR1 SGHRS, CDR2 YFSETQ. The CDR3 covers 14 residues. This CDR3 reads CASSLVGEGEKLFF. CDR3 DNA: TGCGCCAGCAGCTTGGTAGGGGAGGGAGAAAAACTGTTTTTT.

This rearrangement joins TRBV6-5 to TRBJ1-4, with TRBD1 matching 9 bases. The CDR3 loop spans 10 amino acids. Germline V gene sequence: CDR1 MNHEY, CDR2 SVGAGI. Trimming cost V 6 bases and J 14 bases; bases outside gene matches: 1. The CDR3 sequence: CASRQGALFF. In nucleotides, the CDR3 is TGTGCCAGCAGACAGGGGGCCCTGTTTTTT.

The J gene is TRBJ2-7, the V gene TRBV7-2, with D perhaps matching TRBD2 (6 bases). The CDR3 runs 16 residues. V dropped 2 bases and J dropped 4 bases, with 18 bases sitting between them. CDR1 and CDR2 (germline): SGHTA, FQGNSA. The CDR3 DNA follows: TGTGCCAGCAGCTTAATGGACGGGAGTTTTGAATACGAGCAGTACTTC. This codes for CASSLMDGSFEYEQYF.

J is TRBJ2-5 and V is TRBV5-1; 7 nucleotides agree with TRBD2. The CDR3 extends over 15 amino acids. Germline trimming cut 10 bases from V and 1 base from J; bases unmatched to any gene: 13. The germline CDR1 and CDR2 sequences are SGHRS and YFSETQ. The CDR3 DNA follows: TGCGCCTCCCAGGCCCCTAGCGGAACCCAAGAGACCCAGTACTTC. It codes for CASQAPSGTQETQYF.

The chain couples TRBV7-2 to TRBJ2-5; D is uncertain. Germline assignment: CDR1 SGHTA and CDR2 FQGNSA. Trimming removed 2 bases from V and 4 bases from J, with 14 bases in between. This CDR3 contains 15 residues. CDR3 sequence reads: CASSLSYRSGETQYF. In nucleotides, the CDR3 is TGTGCCAGCAGCTTATCATACAGAAGTGGAGAGACCCAGTACTTC.

The J gene is TRBJ1-3, the V gene TRBV25-1; D uncertain. V gave up 1 base and J gave up 7 bases, with 14 bases separating them. The CDR3 totals 15 residues. Looked up from germline, CDR1 is MGHDK and CDR2 is SYGVNS. Here the CDR3 DNA reads TGTGCCAGCAGTGAATTAGCCGGGGATCTGAACACCATATATTTT. This sequence encodes CASSELAGDLNTIYF.

Worth noting for this clone: At the DNA level, this CDR3 is encoded by other sequences in the same sample as well. The rearrangement joins TRBV20-1 to TRBJ2-5; no reliable D call. V shed 1 base and J shed 2 bases, with 2 bases lying between them. The CDR3 is 11 residues long. CDR1 is DFQATT and CDR2 is SNEGSKA in the germline V gene (reference sequence). The CDR3 loop reads CSARGQETQYF. CDR3 nucleotides: TGCAGTGCTAGAGGTCAAGAGACCCAGTACTTC.

The rearrangement uses TRBV30 and TRBJ2-1; 12 nucleotides agree with TRBD2. V shed 3 bases, J shed 10 bases, and the junction held 7 bases outside the gene matches. Germline CDR1 and CDR2: GTSNPN and SVGIG (reference sequence). The CDR3 is 14 residues long. The CDR3 sequence: CAWRTSGSGGEQFF. DNA of the CDR3: TGTGCCTGGAGGACTAGCGGGAGTGGGGGCGAGCAGTTCTTC.

The CDR3 coding sequence is TGTGCCAGTTACCGGGCTATGAGTGGCTACACCTTC. This sequence encodes CASYRAMSGYTF. The chain combines TRBV6-6 with TRBJ1-2; D unclear. The CDR3 length is 12 residues. Germline lookup yields CDR1 MNHNY and CDR2 SVGAGI (reference sequence). The germline V and J ends were trimmed by 9 bases and 7 bases, with 15 bases remaining between them.

V and J are TRBV5-1 and TRBJ2-5, with 14 bases aligning to TRBD2. Losses at the gene ends were 0 bases for V and 0 bases for J; bases not matched to a gene: 4. This CDR3 contains 18 residues. Germline loops: CDR1 SGHRS, CDR2 YFSETQ. The CDR3 nucleotides read TGCGCCAGCAGCTTGGGACTAGCGGGAGGGCAATACCAAGAGACCCAGTACTTC. This encodes CASSLGLAGGQYQETQYF.

The rearrangement uses TRBV18 and TRBJ1-5; D unclear. Deletions cut 3 bases from V and 0 bases from J, with 12 bases between. The CDR3 is 16 residues long. CDR1 KGHSH and CDR2 LQKENI come from the germline V gene. The CDR3 coding sequence is TGTGCCAGCTCACCGTCGACTCTCAATAGCAATCAGCCCCAGCATTTT. It is translated as CASSPSTLNSNQPQHF.

This clone was recorded a few times. The genes are TRBV27 and TRBJ2-3; D is perhaps TRBD1 (5 bases). This CDR3 has 17 residues. CDR1 and CDR2 (germline): MNHEY, SMNVEV (reference sequence). V lost 4 bases and J 1 base, leaving 18 bases between the germline ends. CDR3 sequence reads: CASSSRVSRVRTDTQYF. The CDR3 DNA is TGTGCCAGCAGTTCCAGGGTCAGTAGGGTGCGCACAGATACGCAGTATTTT.

The chain combines TRBV15 with TRBJ2-3; possibly TRBD2 for D (5 bases). V was cut by 1 base and J by 2 bases, with 7 bases left in between. There are 14 residues in the CDR3. The germline CDR1 and CDR2 sequences are LNHNV and YYDKDF (reference sequence). The CDR3 spells CATSRARATDTQYF. CDR3 nucleotides: TGTGCCACCAGCAGAGCGAGGGCCACAGATACGCAGTATTTT.

This chain connects TRBV7-7 to TRBJ2-1, with 12 bases lining up with TRBD2. The length of the CDR3 is 16 residues. V was clipped by 5 bases and J by 8 bases; unmatched bases: 10. Germline assignment: CDR1 SSHAT and CDR2 FNYEAQ (reference sequence). In DNA, the CDR3 is TGTGCCAGCAGCCCCCAGACTAGCGGGAGAGTCGATGAGCAGTTCTTC. This codes for CASSPQTSGRVDEQFF.

A note on this clone: Distinct nucleotide sequences in the sample also encode this CDR3. This chain uses TRBV11-2 with TRBJ1-2; D is unclear. This CDR3 contains 13 residues. Germline lookup yields CDR1 SGHAT and CDR2 FQNNGV. V shed 1 base and J shed 2 bases, with 5 bases lying between them. CDR3 residues: CASSLAQNYGYTF. The CDR3 nucleotides are TGTGCCAGCAGCTTAGCCCAGAACTATGGCTACACCTTC.

This clone was recorded once. V gene TRBV28 combines with J gene TRBJ2-1; D call uncertain. The CDR3 length is 18 residues. The germline V gene has CDR1 MDHEN and CDR2 SYDVKM. Deletions cut 6 bases from V and 5 bases from J, with 26 bases between. CDR3 amino acids: CASSLWRPNSLSDNEQFF. CDR3 bases: TGTGCCAGCAGCCTGTGGCGGCCGAATAGTTTAAGCGACAATGAGCAGTTCTTC.